This is a list of T cell receptor beta chains from one sample in a study of shared clonotypes between healthy human individuals. Measured with immunoSEQ multiplex PCR; TCRdb has only the in-frame clones, and not every one. Of about 770,000 clones detected, around 77% appear once; the ten largest clones hold more than 1.5%. The specimen sequenced was memory CD4+ T cells sorted from blood. Receptors were obtained from a woman aged 25 to 39 in good health. CDR3s include the opening cysteine and the closing phenylalanine or tryptophan. Fields, in order: D gene, V gene, J gene, clone size, CDR3 protein, CDR3 DNA. The D gene is left open where the match is weak. Clone size is given for some rows only: seen once, a few or many times, or a class if the clone is expanded.

.	TRBV30	TRBJ1-3	.	CAWSRGENTIYF	TGTGCCTGGAGCCGCGGAGAAAACACCATATATTTT
.	TRBV18	TRBJ2-7	.	CASSPPEDYEQYF	TGTGCCAGCTCACCACCGGAGGACTACGAGCAGTACTTC
TRBD1	TRBV19	TRBJ2-7	many	CASAKGQVAYEQYF	TGTGCCAGTGCCAAGGGACAGGTCGCCTACGAGCAGTACTTC
.	TRBV7-9	TRBJ2-2	.	CASSLRGALGNTGELFF	TGTGCCAGCAGCTTACGGGGGGCGCTCGGGAACACCGGGGAGCTGTTTTTT
.	TRBV23-1	TRBJ1-2	few	CAIYSYGYTF	TGCGCCATCTACTCCTATGGCTACACCTTC
.	TRBV27	TRBJ2-7	.	CASSSDPSYEQYF	TGTGCCAGCAGTTCGGACCCATCCTACGAGCAGTACTTC
TRBD1	TRBV18	TRBJ1-5	many	CASSGTTGSFNQPQHF	TGTGCCAGCTCAGGTACGACAGGGAGCTTCAATCAGCCCCAGCATTTT
.	TRBV28	TRBJ1-1	.	CASFTPGPGAFF	TGTGCCAGCTTCACACCGGGACCAGGCGCTTTCTTT
TRBD2	TRBV6-5	TRBJ2-7	.	CASSSPGLAGVEQYF	TGTGCCAGCAGTTCCCCCGGCCTAGCGGGAGTCGAGCAGTACTTC
.	TRBV7-9	TRBJ1-3	.	CASSGSFGGGAGNTIYF	TGTGCCAGCAGCGGATCCTTCGGGGGTGGTGCTGGAAACACCATATATTTT
.	TRBV11-2	TRBJ2-1	few	CATSIGTLNNEQFF	TGTGCCACCTCGATCGGGACTCTCAACAATGAGCAGTTCTTC
.	TRBV2	TRBJ1-1	.	CASSEALLAEAFF	TGTGCCAGCAGTGAAGCGCTTTTGGCTGAAGCTTTCTTT
.	TRBV2	TRBJ2-5	many	CASSEQGGQTQYF	TGTGCCAGCAGTGAGCAGGGAGGACAGACCCAGTACTTC
.	TRBV5-1	TRBJ1-4	few	CASSLLGEEKLFF	TGCGCCAGCAGCTTGTTGGGGGAAGAAAAACTGTTTTTT
.	TRBV28	TRBJ1-5	.	CASSPPRLLYQPQHF	TGTGCCAGCAGTCCACCGCGCCTCCTCTATCAGCCCCAGCATTTT
.	TRBV7-9	TRBJ2-7	.	CASSLSSYEQYF	TGTGCCAGCAGCTTGAGCTCCTACGAGCAGTACTTC
TRBD1	TRBV4-1	TRBJ1-2	.	CASSQVTGTGYGYTF	TGCGCCAGCAGCCAAGTAACCGGGACAGGGTATGGCTACACCTTC